The clone carrying this TCR beta chain was observed once. Its antigen is still unknown. This CDR3 region has 12 residues. Germline CDR1 reads MNHEY; CDR2 reads SVGAGI. The V end was cut by 7 bases, the J end by 6 bases, with 13 bases between. This entry belongs to a study of vaccination effects on CD4 cells after COVID-19. Profiling relied on immunoSEQ multiplex PCR, and the TCRdb table lists in-frame clones only, not all of them. The data hold about 73,000 clones, with roughly 74% observed a single time. Expansion of antigen-specific CD4+ T cells with viral peptide pools was carried out by the ViraFEST assay before sequencing. At the end of about 10 days of culture, CD4+ T cells were isolated. Vaccine recipients had no previous SARS-CoV-2 infection; their nucleocapsid antibodies were negative. Half-medium exchanges with IL-2 medium took place on days 3 and 7. Findings of the study overall: Nearly all vaccine-induced clones in healthy recipients recognized only SARS-CoV-2.

The sample here was CD4+ T cells from PBMCs cultured with HCoV-NL63 spike peptides, taken before COVID-19 vaccination. The chain has TRBV6-5 and TRBJ2-7; TRBD2 might be the D (6 bases). The sequence came from a human donor who received a COVID-19 vaccine. CDR3 bases: TGTGCCAGCACGGGGGTTGCCCGCGAGCAGTACGTC. It specifies CASTGVAREQYV.